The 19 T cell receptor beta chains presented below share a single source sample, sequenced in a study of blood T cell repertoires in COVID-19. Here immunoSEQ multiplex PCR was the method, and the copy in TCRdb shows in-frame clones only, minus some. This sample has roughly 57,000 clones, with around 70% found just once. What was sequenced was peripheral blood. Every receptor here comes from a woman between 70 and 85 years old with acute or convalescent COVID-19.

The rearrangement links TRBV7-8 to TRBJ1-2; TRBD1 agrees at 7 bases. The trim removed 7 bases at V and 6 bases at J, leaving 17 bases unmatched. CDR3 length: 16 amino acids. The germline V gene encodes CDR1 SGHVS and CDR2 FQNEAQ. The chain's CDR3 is CASTGFQGVLQDGYTF. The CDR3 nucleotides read TGTGCCAGCACGGGGTTTCAGGGGGTACTCCAAGATGGCTACACCTTC.

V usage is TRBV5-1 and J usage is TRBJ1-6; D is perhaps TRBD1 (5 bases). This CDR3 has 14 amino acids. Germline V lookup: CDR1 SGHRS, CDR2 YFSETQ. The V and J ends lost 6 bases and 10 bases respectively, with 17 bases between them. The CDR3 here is CASTAGTVRSPLHF. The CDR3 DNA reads TGCGCCAGCACCGCGGGGACTGTACGGTCACCCCTCCACTTT.

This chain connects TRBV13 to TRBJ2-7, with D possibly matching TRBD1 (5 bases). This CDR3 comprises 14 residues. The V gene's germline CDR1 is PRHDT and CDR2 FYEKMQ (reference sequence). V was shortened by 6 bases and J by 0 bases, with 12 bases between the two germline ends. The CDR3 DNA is TGTGCCAGCAGGGCCTTAGGGGCCTCCTACGAGCAGTACGTC. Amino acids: CASRALGASYEQYV.

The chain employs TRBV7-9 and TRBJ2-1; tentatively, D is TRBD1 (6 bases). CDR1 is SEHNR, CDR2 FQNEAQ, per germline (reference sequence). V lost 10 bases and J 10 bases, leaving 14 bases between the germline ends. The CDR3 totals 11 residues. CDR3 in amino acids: CATPTGREQFF. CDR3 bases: TGTGCCACCCCAACAGGGCGAGAGCAGTTCTTC.

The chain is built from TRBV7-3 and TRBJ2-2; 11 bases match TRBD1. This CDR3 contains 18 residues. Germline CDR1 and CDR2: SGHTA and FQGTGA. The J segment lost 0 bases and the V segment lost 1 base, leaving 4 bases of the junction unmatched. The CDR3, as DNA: TGTGCCAGCAGCTTAAAGGGACAGGGGGACTCGAACACCGGGGAGCTGTTTTTT. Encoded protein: CASSLKGQGDSNTGELFF.

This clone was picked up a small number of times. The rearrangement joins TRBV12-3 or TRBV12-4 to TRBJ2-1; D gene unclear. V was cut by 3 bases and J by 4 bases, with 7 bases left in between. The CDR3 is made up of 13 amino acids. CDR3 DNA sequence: TGTGCCAGCAGTTTCGTCAGTTACAATGAGCAGTTCTTC. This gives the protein CASSFVSYNEQFF.

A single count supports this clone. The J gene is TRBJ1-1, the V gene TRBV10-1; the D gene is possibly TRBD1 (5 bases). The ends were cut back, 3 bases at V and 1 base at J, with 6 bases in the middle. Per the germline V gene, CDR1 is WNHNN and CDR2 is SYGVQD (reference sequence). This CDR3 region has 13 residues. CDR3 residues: CASSEGENTEAFF. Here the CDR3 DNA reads TGCGCCAGCAGTGAAGGGGAGAACACTGAAGCTTTCTTT.

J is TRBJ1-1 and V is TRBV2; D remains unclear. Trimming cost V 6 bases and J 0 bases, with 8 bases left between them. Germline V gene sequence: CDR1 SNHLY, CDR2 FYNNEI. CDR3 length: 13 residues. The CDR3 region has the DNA TGTGCCAGCAGGGAGGGCATGAACACTGAAGCTTTCTTT. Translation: CASREGMNTEAFF.

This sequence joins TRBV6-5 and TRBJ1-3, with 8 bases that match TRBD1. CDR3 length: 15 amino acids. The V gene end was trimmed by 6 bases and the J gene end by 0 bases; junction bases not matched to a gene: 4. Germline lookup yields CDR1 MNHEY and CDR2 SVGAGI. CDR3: CASRRDRTSGNTIYF. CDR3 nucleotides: TGTGCCAGCAGACGGGACAGGACCTCTGGAAACACCATATATTTT.

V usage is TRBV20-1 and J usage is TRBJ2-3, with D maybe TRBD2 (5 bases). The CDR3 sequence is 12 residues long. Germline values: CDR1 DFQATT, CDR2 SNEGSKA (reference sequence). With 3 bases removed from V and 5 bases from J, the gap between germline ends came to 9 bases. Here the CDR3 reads CSASSGKDTQYF. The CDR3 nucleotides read TGCAGTGCTAGTTCGGGGAAAGATACGCAGTATTTT.

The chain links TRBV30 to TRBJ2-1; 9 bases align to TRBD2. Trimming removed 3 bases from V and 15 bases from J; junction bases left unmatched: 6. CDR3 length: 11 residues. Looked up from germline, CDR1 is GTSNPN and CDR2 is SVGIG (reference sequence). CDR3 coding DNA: TGTGCCTGGAGACCCGGGACTAGCCCGTTCTTC. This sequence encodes CAWRPGTSPFF.

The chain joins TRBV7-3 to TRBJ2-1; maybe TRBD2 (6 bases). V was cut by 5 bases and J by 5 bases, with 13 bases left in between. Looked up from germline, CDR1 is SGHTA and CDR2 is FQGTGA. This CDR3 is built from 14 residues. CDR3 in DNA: TGTGCCAGCAGCCCCGGGACTGCAAACAATGAGCAGTTCTTC. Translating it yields CASSPGTANNEQFF.

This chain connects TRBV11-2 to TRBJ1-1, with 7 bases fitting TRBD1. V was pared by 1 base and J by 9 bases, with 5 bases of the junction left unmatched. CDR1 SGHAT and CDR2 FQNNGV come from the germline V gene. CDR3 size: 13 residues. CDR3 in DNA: TGTGCCAGCAGCTTAGTCCGGACAGGAAAAGCTTTCTTT. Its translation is CASSLVRTGKAFF. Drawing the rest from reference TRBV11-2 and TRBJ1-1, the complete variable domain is EAGVAQSPRYKIIEKRQSVAFWCNPISGHATLYWYQQILGQGPKLLIQFQNNGVVDDSQLPKDRFSAERLKGVDSTLKIQPAKLEDSAVYLCASSLVRTGKAFFGQGTRLTVV.

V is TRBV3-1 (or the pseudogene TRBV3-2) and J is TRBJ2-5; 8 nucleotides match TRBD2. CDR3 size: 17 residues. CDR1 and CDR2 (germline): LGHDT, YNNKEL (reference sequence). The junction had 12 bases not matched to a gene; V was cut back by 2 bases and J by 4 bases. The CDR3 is CASSQPGGAIFGETQYF. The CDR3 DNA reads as TGTGCCAGCAGCCAACCCGGGGGGGCCATATTCGGAGAGACCCAGTACTTC.

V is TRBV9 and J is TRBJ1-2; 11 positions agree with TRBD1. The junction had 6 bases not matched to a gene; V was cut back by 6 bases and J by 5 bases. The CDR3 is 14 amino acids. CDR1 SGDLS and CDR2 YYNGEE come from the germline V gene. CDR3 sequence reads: CASTPGQGEYGYTF. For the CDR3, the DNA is TGTGCCAGCACCCCGGGACAGGGGGAATATGGCTACACCTTC.

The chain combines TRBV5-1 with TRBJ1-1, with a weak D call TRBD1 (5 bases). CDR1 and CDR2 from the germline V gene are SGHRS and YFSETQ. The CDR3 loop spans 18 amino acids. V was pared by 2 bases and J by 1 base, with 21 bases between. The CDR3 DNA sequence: TGCGCCAGCAGCTTTGCGGGAATTCTAAGAGGGACGAACACTGAAGCTTTCTTT. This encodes CASSFAGILRGTNTEAFF.

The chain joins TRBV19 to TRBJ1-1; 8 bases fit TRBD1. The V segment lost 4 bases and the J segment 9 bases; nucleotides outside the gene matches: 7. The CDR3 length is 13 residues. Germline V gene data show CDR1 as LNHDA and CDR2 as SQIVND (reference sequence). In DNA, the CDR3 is TGTGCCAGTAGTACCGGAGGACAGGGAAAAGCTTTCTTT. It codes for CASSTGGQGKAFF. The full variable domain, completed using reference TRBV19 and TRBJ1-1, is DGGITQSPKYLFRKEGQNVTLSCEQNLNHDAMYWYRQDPGQGLRLIYYSQIVNDFQKGDIAEGYSVSREKKESFPLTVTSAQKNPTAFYLCASSTGGQGKAFFGQGTRLTVV.

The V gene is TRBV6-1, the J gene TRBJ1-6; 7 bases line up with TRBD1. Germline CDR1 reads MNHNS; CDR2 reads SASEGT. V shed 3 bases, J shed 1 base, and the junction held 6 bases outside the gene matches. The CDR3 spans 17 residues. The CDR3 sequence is CASSENRGRSYNSPLHF. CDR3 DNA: TGTGCCAGCAGTGAGAACAGGGGAAGGTCCTATAATTCACCCCTCCACTTT.

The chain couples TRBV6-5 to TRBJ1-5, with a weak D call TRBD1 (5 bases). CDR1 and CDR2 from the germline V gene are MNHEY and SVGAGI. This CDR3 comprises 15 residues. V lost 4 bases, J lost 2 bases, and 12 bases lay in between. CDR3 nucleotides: TGTGCCAGCAGTTGGGGCCCCAAAGGCAATCAGCCCCAGCATTTT. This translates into CASSWGPKGNQPQHF.